This TCR beta chain was identified during a study of T cell repertoires in cytomegalovirus infection. The sample holds a few counts of this clonotype. Its antigen is not known. V lost 0 bases, J lost 0 bases, and 9 bases lay in between. The CDR3 runs 15 residues. The V gene's germline CDR1 is SGDLS and CDR2 YYNGEE. TCRdb used MiXCR to reprocess the reads, holding one entry per CDR3 protein. The table includes about 770,000 distinct CDR3 sequences, 25% to 30% detected once. The rearrangement uses TRBV9 and TRBJ1-1; unclear D gene. The clonotype comes from a human donor in good health (CMV status not recorded). Some clones in this sample may be carry-over from other donors' samples. Material: cultured CD8+ T cells from PBMCs, obtained from culture after CMV antigen stimulation. CDR3 region: CASSVVRGMNTEAFF. The CDR3 coding sequence is TGTGCCAGCAGCGTAGTCCGAGGGATGAACACTGAAGCTTTCTTT.